These 9 T cell receptor beta chains originate from one sample sequenced in a study of PD-1 blockade in classical Hodgkin lymphoma. Each patient experienced a relapse that followed autologous stem cell transplantation, and brentuximab vedotin exposure varied. The repertoire was sequenced with immunoSEQ multiplex PCR; TCRdb's copy has only in-frame clones and lacks some. The data show 75,000 to 100,000 clones, about four fifths seen once. Specimen: peripheral blood mononuclear cells (PBMCs), collected before the second cycle of nivolumab. The receptor set was obtained from a human donor with classical Hodgkin lymphoma.

The chain is built from TRBV19 and TRBJ2-1; 10 bases match TRBD2. The germline V gene encodes CDR1 LNHDA and CDR2 SQIVND (reference sequence). This CDR3 comprises 14 residues. V shed 5 bases, J shed 9 bases, and the junction held 7 bases outside the gene matches. The CDR3 here is CASSGLAGVSEQFF. Written as DNA, the CDR3 is TGTGCCAGTAGTGGCCTAGCGGGAGTAAGTGAGCAGTTCTTC.

The V call is TRBV25-1, the J call TRBJ2-2, with TRBD1 identical over 7 bases. There are 13 residues in the CDR3. Looked up from germline, CDR1 is MGHDK and CDR2 is SYGVNS. The trim removed 6 bases at V and 6 bases at J, leaving 4 bases unmatched. The CDR3 reads CASSVQGSGELFF. CDR3 DNA: TGTGCCAGCAGCGTACAGGGGTCCGGGGAGCTGTTTTTT. Looking up the rest from reference TRBV25-1 and TRBJ2-2 gives the full variable domain: EADIYQTPRYLVIGTGKKITLECSQTMGHDKMYWYQQDPGMELHLIHYSYGVNSTEKGDLSSESTVSRIRTEHFPLTLESARPSHTSQYLCASSVQGSGELFFGEGSRLTVL.

This rearrangement joins TRBV6-6 to TRBJ2-5; D may be TRBD2 (5 bases). V was clipped by 4 bases and J by 5 bases, with 14 bases between them. CDR1 MNHNY and CDR2 SVGAGI come from the germline V gene (reference sequence). The CDR3 is 14 amino acids. The CDR3 reads CASSLQRTGETQYF. CDR3 DNA: TGTGCCAGCAGTTTGCAGCGGACCGGGGAGACCCAGTACTTC.

The rearrangement joins TRBV28 to TRBJ1-1; unclear D gene. The CDR3 has 11 residues. Per the germline V gene, CDR1 is MDHEN and CDR2 is SYDVKM. The germline V and J ends were trimmed by 8 bases and 1 base, with 5 bases remaining between them. The chain's CDR3 is CASYRNTEAFF. The CDR3 bases are TGTGCCAGCTATAGGAACACTGAAGCTTTCTTT. Full variable domain (outside the CDR3, taken from reference TRBV28 and TRBJ1-1): DVKVTQSSRYLVKRTGEKVFLECVQDMDHENMFWYRQDPGLGLRLIYFSYDVKMKEKGDIPEGYSVSREKKERFSLILESASTNQTSMYLCASYRNTEAFFGQGTRLTVV.

The chain employs TRBV6-4 and TRBJ2-7; D call uncertain. CDR1 is MRHNA and CDR2 is SNTAGT in the germline V gene. Between the trimmed V and J ends, which lost 8 bases and 2 bases, there was a span of 13 bases. The CDR3 extends over 13 amino acids. This CDR3 is CASGQDGTYEQYF. The DNA for the CDR3 is TGTGCCAGCGGCCAGGACGGAACCTACGAGCAGTACTTC.

The chain links TRBV11-3 to TRBJ2-5; possibly TRBD2 for D (6 bases). CDR3 length equals 15 residues. Between the trimmed V and J ends, which lost 1 base and 0 bases, there was a span of 9 bases. CDR1 is SGHNT, CDR2 YENEEA, per germline. CDR3 region: CASSLGGGNQETQYF. The CDR3 coding sequence is TGTGCCAGCAGCTTAGGTGGGGGGAACCAAGAGACCCAGTACTTC.

The rearrangement links TRBV12-5 to TRBJ2-1, with TRBD2 as a possible D gene (6 bases). V shed 7 bases and J shed 7 bases, with 17 bases lying between them. The length of the CDR3 is 14 residues. Germline V lookup: CDR1 LGHNT, CDR2 FRNRAP. CDR3: CASAHPGLSNEQFF. The CDR3 region has the DNA TGTGCTAGTGCCCACCCGGGACTGTCGAATGAGCAGTTCTTC.

V and J are TRBV28 and TRBJ2-5, with no clear D. Germline CDR1 reads MDHEN; CDR2 reads SYDVKM. The V end was cut by 4 bases, the J end by 5 bases, with 14 bases between. The CDR3 is 14 amino acids. CDR3 DNA: TGTGCCAGCAGTTCCAGGTTGGTGGGGGAGACCCAGTACTTC. Residues: CASSSRLVGETQYF. Complete variable domain (other parts from reference TRBV28 and TRBJ2-5): DVKVTQSSRYLVKRTGEKVFLECVQDMDHENMFWYRQDPGLGLRLIYFSYDVKMKEKGDIPEGYSVSREKKERFSLILESASTNQTSMYLCASSSRLVGETQYFGPGTRLLVL.

The chain uses TRBV5-1 and TRBJ2-3; D remains unclear. CDR3 length equals 13 residues. The germline V gene has CDR1 SGHRS and CDR2 YFSETQ. V gave up 2 bases and J gave up 3 bases, with 7 bases separating them. This CDR3 reads CASSLGWTDTQYF. The CDR3 DNA sequence: TGCGCCAGCAGCTTAGGGTGGACAGATACGCAGTATTTT.